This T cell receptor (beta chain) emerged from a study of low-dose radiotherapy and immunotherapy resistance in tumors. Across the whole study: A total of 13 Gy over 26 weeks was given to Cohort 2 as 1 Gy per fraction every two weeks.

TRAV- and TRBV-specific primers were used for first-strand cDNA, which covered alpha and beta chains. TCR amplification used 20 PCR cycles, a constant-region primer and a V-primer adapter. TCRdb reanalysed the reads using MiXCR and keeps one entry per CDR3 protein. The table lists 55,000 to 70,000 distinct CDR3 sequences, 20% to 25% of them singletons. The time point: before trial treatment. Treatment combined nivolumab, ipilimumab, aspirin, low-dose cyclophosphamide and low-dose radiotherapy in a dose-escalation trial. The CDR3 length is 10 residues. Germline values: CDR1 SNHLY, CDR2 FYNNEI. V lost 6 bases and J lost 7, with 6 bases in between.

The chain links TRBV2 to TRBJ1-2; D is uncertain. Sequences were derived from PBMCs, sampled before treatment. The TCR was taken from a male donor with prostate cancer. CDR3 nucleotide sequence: TGTGCCAGCAGAGGGAGTGGCTACACCTTC. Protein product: CASRGSGYTF.